This T cell receptor beta chain came from a study of blood T cell repertoires in COVID-19. Whole-study context: T cells, B-cell-depleted T cells, or PBMCs provided the cDNA or gDNA that served as material.

Method: immunoSEQ multiplex PCR; TCRdb's copy keeps in-frame clones and lacks some. The repertoire holds under 150,000 clones, with 80% to 90% as singletons. The germline V and J ends were trimmed by 2 bases and 3 bases, with 7 bases remaining between them. The CDR3 has 14 residues. Germline V gives CDR1 ENHRY, CDR2 SYGVKD. Patients at the Seattle site were enrolled during active infection and followed longitudinally. The clonotype was recovered from a woman aged 55-69 years with COVID-19, enrolled during active disease. The sample was peripheral blood. V is TRBV10-3 and J is TRBJ1-4; D might be TRBD1 (5 bases). CDR3 DNA: TGTGCCATCAGTGAGGGGGGGGCTAATGAAAAACTGTTTTTT. This gives the protein CAISEGGANEKLFF.